The rows below give T cell receptor beta chains drawn from one sample of a study of human CD4 T cells and Enterobacteriaceae. Measured with immunoSEQ multiplex PCR; TCRdb has only the in-frame clones, and not every one. The table shows under 35,000 clones, with just under 85% occurring only once. Sequencing was carried out using memory CD4+ T cells from blood. The source is a human donor in good health. Each CDR3 is given with its conserved first and last residue. Each record gives: clone size, D gene, J gene, V gene, CDR3 protein, CDR3 DNA. D genes are given only for firm matches. Clone size, where shown, is once, few, many, or a class for clones that have expanded.

>.|TRBD2|TRBJ2-1|TRBV5-4
CASSSGLAGGVEQFF
TGTGCCAGCAGCTCGGGACTAGCGGGAGGGGTTGAGCAGTTCTTC
>.|TRBD1|TRBJ1-4|TRBV6-1
CASSDVGTANEKLFF
TGTGCCAGCAGTGACGTTGGGACAGCGAATGAAAAACTGTTTTTT
>.|.|TRBJ1-3|TRBV19
CASSKDPRSGNTIYF
TGTGCCAGTAGTAAGGATCCCCGCTCTGGAAACACCATATATTTT
>.|TRBD2|TRBJ2-1|TRBV29-1
CSVPALAGGLSYNEQFF
TGCAGCGTCCCCGCACTAGCGGGAGGTCTCTCCTACAATGAGCAGTTCTTC
>.|.|TRBJ2-1|TRBV25-1
CASSGYNEQFF
TGTGCCAGCAGTGGCTACAATGAGCAGTTCTTC
>.|.|TRBJ1-4|TRBV6-5
CASGGGFEKLFF
TGTGCCAGCGGGGGGGGCTTTGAAAAACTGTTTTTT
>once|.|TRBJ2-1|TRBV5-1
CASSRGRGVNEQFF
TGCGCCAGCAGTCGGGGTCGAGGAGTCAATGAGCAGTTCTTC
>.|.|TRBJ2-7|TRBV19
CASSRSPLGIYEQYF
TGTGCCAGTAGTCGGAGTCCCCTGGGTATCTACGAGCAGTACTTC
>.|.|TRBJ2-7|TRBV27
CASSFTGTYSEQYF
TGTGCCAGCAGTTTCACCGGGACCTACTCCGAGCAGTACTTC
>.|.|TRBJ2-7|TRBV7-2
CASSRTGREQYF
TGTGCCAGCAGCCGGACTGGTCGCGAGCAGTACTTC
>few|TRBD2|TRBJ2-1|TRBV10-3
CAISSRLAGAHNEQFF
TGTGCCATCAGTAGCCGACTAGCGGGAGCCCACAATGAGCAGTTCTTC
>.|.|TRBJ1-2|TRBV19
CASRPGRDYGYTF
TGTGCCAGTAGGCCGGGGCGAGACTATGGCTACACCTTC
>.|.|TRBJ1-2|TRBV6-1
CASSYGWEHTF
TGTGCCAGCAGTTACGGGTGGGAACACACCTTC
>.|TRBD1|TRBJ2-5|TRBV5-1
CASSLLPGQGEETQYF
TGCGCCAGCAGCTTGTTACCGGGACAGGGGGAAGAGACCCAGTACTTC
>.|TRBD2|TRBJ2-7|TRBV4-1
CASSQDGERGAYEQYF
TGCGCCAGCAGCCAAGATGGCGAGCGGGGGGCCTACGAGCAGTACTTC
>.|TRBD1|TRBJ2-7|TRBV30
CAWILRDRGGSSYEQYF
TGTGCCTGGATACTCCGGGACAGGGGAGGGAGCTCCTACGAGCAGTACTTC
>.|.|TRBJ2-2|TRBV7-3
CASSLERTGELFF
TGTGCCAGCAGCTTAGAAAGGACCGGGGAGCTGTTTTTT
>few|.|TRBJ1-1|TRBV30
CAWRPPGVDTEAFF
TGTGCCTGGAGGCCCCCCGGGGTTGACACTGAAGCTTTCTTT
>.|TRBD1|TRBJ1-5|TRBV19
CATNGDRENGNQPQHF
TGTGCCACCAACGGGGACAGAGAGAATGGCAATCAGCCCCAGCATTTT
>few|TRBD2|TRBJ2-2|TRBV28
CASSLWGLAGGPGELFF
TGTGCCAGCAGTTTATGGGGACTAGCGGGAGGGCCCGGGGAGCTGTTTTTT
>once|.|TRBJ2-7|TRBV9
CASSVFRESEQYF
TGTGCCAGCAGCGTATTCCGGGAGAGCGAGCAGTACTTC
>.|.|TRBJ2-5|TRBV13
CASSYDKQETQYF
TGTGCCAGCAGCTACGACAAGCAAGAGACCCAGTACTTC
>.|.|TRBJ2-7|TRBV2
CASSGEGGGSEQYF
TGTGCCAGCAGTGGGGAGGGGGGAGGCTCGGAGCAGTACTTC
>.|.|TRBJ2-7|TRBV6-1
CASSEAAGQPYEQYF
TGTGCCAGCAGTGAAGCTGCTGGACAGCCCTACGAGCAATACTTC
>.|TRBD1|TRBJ2-2|TRBV5-1
CASSSDRVITGELFF
TGCGCCAGCAGCTCGGACAGGGTAATCACCGGGGAGCTGTTTTTT
>.|TRBD1|TRBJ2-7|TRBV29-1
CSVGQGSYEQYF
TGCAGCGTAGGACAGGGTTCCTACGAGCAGTACTTC
>.|.|TRBJ2-3|TRBV29-1
CSVDTGADTQYF
TGCAGCGTTGACACGGGAGCAGATACGCAGTATTTT
>.|.|TRBJ2-2|TRBV11-3
CASSSNPGELFF
TGTGCCAGCAGCTCAAACCCCGGGGAGCTGTTTTTT
>.|.|TRBJ2-7|TRBV18
CASSPGIQGIGSEQYF
TGTGCCAGCTCACCGGGAATACAGGGCATTGGGAGCGAGCAGTACTTC
>.|.|TRBJ1-4|TRBV30
CAWSDGLANEKLFF
TGTGCCTGGAGTGATGGGTTGGCTAATGAAAAACTGTTTTTT
>.|.|TRBJ1-1|TRBV6-5
CASSSERGVFF
TGTGCCAGCAGCTCCGAAAGGGGGGTTTTCTTT
>.|.|TRBJ2-7|TRBV27
CASSLRTGLHYEQYF
TGTGCCAGCAGTTTAAGGACGGGACTCCACTACGAGCAGTACTTC
>.|.|TRBJ2-1|TRBV21-1
CASSKILAGGPTGRRSYNEQFF
TGTGCCAGCAGCAAAATACTAGCGGGAGGGCCCACTGGACGGAGGAGCTACAATGAGCAGTTCTTC
>.|.|TRBJ2-5|TRBV7-2
CASSLARASETQYF
TGTGCCAGCAGCTTAGCGCGTGCGTCGGAGACCCAGTACTTC
>few|.|TRBJ2-5|TRBV19
CASSIGGETQYF
TGTGCCAGTAGTATAGGAGGGGAGACCCAGTACTTC
>.|TRBD1|TRBJ2-7|TRBV7-2
CASSKRQGAVYEQYF
TGTGCCAGCAGCAAACGACAGGGGGCTGTATACGAGCAGTACTTC
>.|TRBD1|TRBJ2-7|TRBV5-6
CASSFYDRGFYEQYF
TGTGCCAGCAGCTTTTATGACAGGGGATTCTACGAGCAGTACTTC
>.|TRBD2|TRBJ2-1|TRBV11-2
CASSFTSGASYNEQFF
TGTGCCAGCAGCTTCACTAGCGGGGCCTCCTACAATGAGCAGTTCTTC
>.|TRBD1|TRBJ2-2|TRBV15
CATSTPRQGGPNTGELFF
TGTGCCACCAGCACGCCAAGGCAAGGGGGCCCCAACACCGGGGAGCTGTTTTTT
>.|.|TRBJ2-3|TRBV5-4
CASSFISDTQYF
TGTGCCAGCAGCTTCATCTCAGATACGCAGTATTTT
>.|TRBD2|TRBJ2-3|TRBV28
CAIQSAFAGVTDTQYF
TGTGCCATTCAGAGCGCCTTCGCGGGAGTCACAGATACGCAGTATTTT
>.|.|TRBJ2-3|TRBV29-1
CSVGRDNTQYF
TGCAGCGTTGGGAGGGATAATACGCAGTATTTT
>.|TRBD2|TRBJ2-1|TRBV6-1
CASSDALAGHYNEQFF
TGTGCCAGCAGTGACGCACTAGCGGGCCACTACAATGAGCAGTTCTTC
>.|TRBD1|TRBJ2-5|TRBV9
CASTQAGTVQETQYF
TGTGCCAGCACCCAAGCTGGGACAGTTCAAGAGACCCAGTACTTC
>few|.|TRBJ1-2|TRBV15
CATSREGVGQGSNYGYTF
TGTGCCACCAGCAGAGAAGGAGTAGGTCAGGGCTCTAACTATGGCTACACCTTC
>.|TRBD1|TRBJ1-5|TRBV6-1
CASSPGQGKPQHF
TGTGCCAGCAGCCCCGGACAGGGAAAGCCCCAGCATTTT
>.|TRBD1|TRBJ1-2|TRBV6-1
CASRPGTDYGYTF
TGTGCCAGCCGTCCCGGGACAGACTATGGCTACACCTTC
>.|.|TRBJ2-1|TRBV30
CAWSVGSSYNEQFF
TGTGCCTGGAGTGTAGGGAGCTCCTACAATGAGCAGTTCTTC
>.|.|TRBJ1-2|TRBV10-3
CAISEARVNGYTF
TGTGCCATCAGTGAGGCCAGGGTTAATGGCTACACCTTC
>.|TRBD1|TRBJ1-5|TRBV19
CASSIYKGQGRYQPQHF
TGTGCCAGTAGTATTTATAAGGGACAGGGACGGTATCAGCCCCAGCATTTT